This entry lists 24 T cell receptor beta chains sequenced from one sample in a study of CD8 T cells in ankylosing spondylitis. TCRdb re-derived calls from the 5' RACE reads in MiXCR, one entry per CDR3 protein. The data show about 130,000 distinct CDR3 sequences, roughly 9% seen once. Sequenced material: blood, either unsorted or a sorted T cell fraction (not recorded which). The receptors come from a male donor with ankylosing spondylitis or in good health (not recorded which).

This clonotype has ten or more counts. The rearrangement uses TRBV5-1 and TRBJ2-7; 7 bases line up with TRBD1. Trimming cost V 5 bases and J 4 bases; bases outside gene matches: 15. The germline gives CDR1 SGHRS, CDR2 YFSETQ. The CDR3 spans 16 residues. The CDR3 bases are TGCGCCAGCAGAAGAGGACAGGACGGGCTCTTTTACGAGCAGTACTTC. Translating it yields CASRRGQDGLFYEQYF.

This clonotype came up a few times. V and J are TRBV5-1 and TRBJ2-7; 10 bases fit TRBD1. Germline values: CDR1 SGHRS, CDR2 YFSETQ. The CDR3 is 14 amino acids. Trimming cost V 4 bases and J 7 bases; bases outside gene matches: 8. This CDR3 reads CASSARQGAREQYF. CDR3 sequence (DNA): TGCGCCAGCAGCGCCCGACAGGGGGCGCGTGAGCAGTACTTC.

The table lists this clonotype with many counts. The chain is built from TRBV7-2 and TRBJ1-2; D unclear. CDR3 size: 14 residues. The germline gives CDR1 SGHTA, CDR2 FQGNSA. V lost 2 bases to trimming and J lost 2 bases, with 9 bases between them. Here the CDR3 reads CASSLSPSNYGYTF. The CDR3 DNA follows: TGTGCCAGCAGCTTATCTCCGTCGAACTATGGCTACACCTTC.

This clonotype was recorded many times. In DNA form, the CDR3 reads TGTGCCAGTAGCGGGGACGGGGTAACGCAGTATTTT. Its protein is CASSGDGVTQYF. The rearrangement joins TRBV19 to TRBJ2-3, with D perhaps assigned TRBD1 or TRBD2 (5 bases each). The V end was cut by 6 bases, the J end by 9 bases, with 13 bases between. This CDR3 has 12 residues. The germline CDR1 and CDR2 sequences are LNHDA and SQIVND (reference sequence).

At least ten counts were recorded for this clonotype. V and J are TRBV20-1 and TRBJ2-5; TRBD2 matches 9 bases. The CDR3 consists of 15 residues. The germline gives CDR1 DFQATT, CDR2 SNEGSKA (reference sequence). V lost 5 bases to trimming and J lost 5 bases; unmatched junction nucleotides: 12. DNA of the CDR3: TGCAGTGCTTCCCTATCGACTAGCGGTGGGGAGACCCAGTACTTC. Translating gives CSASLSTSGGETQYF.

This clonotype was counted many times. This rearrangement joins TRBV9 to TRBJ2-3; D gene unclear. The CDR3 totals 14 residues. Germline V lookup: CDR1 SGDLS, CDR2 YYNGEE. V lost 0 bases and J lost 7, with 12 bases in between. CDR3 sequence (DNA): TGTGCCAGCAGCGTAGACCCCCGGATCAATACGCAGTATTTT. Protein sequence: CASSVDPRINTQYF.

This clonotype was seen a few times. V gene TRBV6-2 or TRBV6-3 combines with J gene TRBJ1-2; D ambiguous. V lost 5 bases, J lost 4 bases, and 14 bases lay in between. The germline V gene encodes CDR1 MNHEY and CDR2 SVGEGT. The CDR3 extends over 14 amino acids. The CDR3 reads CASSNGWESYGYTF. The CDR3 DNA sequence: TGTGCCAGCAGTAACGGGTGGGAGAGCTATGGCTACACCTTC.

This clonotype was observed many times. This chain connects TRBV5-5 to TRBJ2-5; maybe TRBD1 (6 bases). V lost 5 bases to trimming and J lost 0 bases, with 11 bases between them. Germline V CDR1 and CDR2: SGHKS, YYEKEE (reference sequence). The CDR3 sequence is 14 residues long. The CDR3 loop reads CASRLQGNQETQYF. The CDR3 bases are TGTGCCAGCAGGCTACAGGGTAACCAAGAGACCCAGTACTTC.

In this sample, this clonotype turned up many times. At one boundary the junction diverges from the germline segment, which might be a read error. The rearrangement joins TRBV7-9 to TRBJ1-4; D remains ambiguous. The CDR3 is 10 residues long. The V gene's germline CDR1 is SEHNR and CDR2 FQNEAQ (reference sequence). The DNA for the CDR3 is TGTGCCAGCAGCTTAACGGCCGGGCCGTTT. Its translation is CASSLTAGPF.

This clonotype appeared a few times. The rearrangement joins TRBV5-1 to TRBJ2-5, with D perhaps matching TRBD2 (6 bases). The CDR3 is 15 amino acids. V lost 4 bases, J lost 5 bases, and 18 bases lay in between. Germline CDR1 and CDR2: SGHRS and YFSETQ. As DNA, the CDR3 is TGCGCCAGCAGCGGCTTACTAGCTCTCGGGGAGACCCAGTACTTC. Protein: CASSGLLALGETQYF.

This clonotype was seen at least ten times. The V gene is TRBV5-5, the J gene TRBJ1-2, with no clear D. The CDR3 runs 13 residues. The ends were cut back, 0 bases at V and 2 bases at J, with 5 bases in the middle. Germline CDR1 is SGHKS and CDR2 is YYEKEE (reference sequence). The DNA of the CDR3 is TGTGCCAGCAGCTTGGACGGCAACTATGGCTACACCTTC. Protein sequence: CASSLDGNYGYTF.

Ten or more counts support this clonotype. It is unclear where the CDR3 begins or ends on the DNA, so no DNA is shown, and the CDR3 is as TCRdb lists it. This chain joins TRBV4-2 and TRBJ1-2; the D segment call TRBD1 is taken from the table without a DNA check. The CDR3 comprises 17 residues, both ends counted. The germline V gene encodes CDR1 LGHNA and CDR2 YNFKEQ. This chain's CDR3 is CASSQDWGGGINYGYTF.

This clonotype was counted between two and nine times. The chain combines TRBV5-6 with TRBJ1-1; unclear D gene. CDR1 is SGHDT and CDR2 is YYEEEE in the germline V gene. This CDR3 is built from 15 residues. Trimming pared 4 bases from V and 3 bases from J, leaving 16 bases between. Here the CDR3 reads CASSAVLLLDTEAFF. In nucleotides, the CDR3 is TGTGCCAGCAGCGCCGTACTACTCTTGGACACTGAAGCTTTCTTT.

The sample holds a few counts of this clonotype. DNA of the CDR3: TGCAGCGTTGACGCAACAGGGGTTCATGGCTACACCTTC. It yields the protein CSVDATGVHGYTF. V usage is TRBV29-1 and J usage is TRBJ1-2; TRBD1 agrees at 7 bases. Losses at the gene ends were 3 bases for V and 6 bases for J; bases not matched to a gene: 7. Germline loops: CDR1 SQVTM, CDR2 ANQGSEA. The CDR3 has 13 residues.

The chain joins TRBV24-1 to TRBJ1-2; maybe TRBD1 (6 bases). Trimming left V 5 bases short and J 6 bases short, with 21 bases between. Germline values: CDR1 KGHDR, CDR2 SFDVKD. There are 16 residues in the CDR3. The CDR3 loop is CATSAGSNRDPNGYTF. DNA of the CDR3: TGTGCCACCAGTGCCGGATCTAACAGGGACCCGAATGGCTACACCTTC.

This clonotype was found a few times. The CDR3 spells CSASGTELNQPQHF. The CDR3 DNA sequence: TGCAGTGCCTCCGGGACGGAACTCAATCAGCCCCAGCATTTT. The V gene is TRBV20-1, the J gene TRBJ1-5; tentative D call: TRBD1 (5 bases). This CDR3 has 14 residues. Trimming shortened V by 6 bases and J by 3 bases, and 15 bases separated the two germline ends. Per germline, CDR1 DFQATT and CDR2 SNEGSKA (reference sequence).

J is TRBJ2-1 and V is TRBV25-1; D is unresolved. This CDR3 comprises 14 residues. Germline V gene sequence: CDR1 MGHDK, CDR2 SYGVNS. The ends were cut back, 2 bases at V and 4 bases at J, with 9 bases in the middle. In nucleotides, the CDR3 is TGTGCCAGCAGTGAAGGGTCGCGATACAATGAGCAGTTCTTC. Its protein product is CASSEGSRYNEQFF.

This clonotype has ten or more counts. The V call is TRBV9, the J call TRBJ2-1, with 7 bases matching TRBD2. The ends lost 0 bases at V and 9 bases at J; junction bases unmatched: 3. The CDR3 spans 13 residues. Germline V gene sequence: CDR1 SGDLS, CDR2 YYNGEE. CDR3 coding DNA: TGTGCCAGCAGCGTAGTAACGGGAGGTGAGCAGTTCTTC. Residues: CASSVVTGGEQFF.

The sample holds many counts of this clonotype. The junction departs from germline at one end; a sequencing error may be responsible. This CDR3 is CAISESQGVEGNF. Written as DNA, the CDR3 is TGTGCCATCAGTGAGTCACAGGGTGTCGAGGGGAACTTC. V is TRBV10-3 and J is TRBJ2-1, with D tentatively TRBD1 (6 bases). Germline CDR1 reads ENHRY; CDR2 reads SYGVKD. This CDR3 has 13 amino acids.

On this clonotype: Likely a read error: the CDR3 ends without its conserved phenylalanine or tryptophan. DNA for the CDR3: TGCAGTGCTACACGTCCCGGGACAGGGACGAGGGCGTACGAGCAGTACTTA. Protein: CSATRPGTGTRAYEQYL. V usage is TRBV20-1 and J usage is TRBJ2-7, with 9 nucleotides matching TRBD1. This CDR3 region has 17 residues. V lost 4 bases and J lost 4; bases outside the gene matches: 17. Germline CDR1 is DFQATT and CDR2 is SNEGSKA (reference sequence).

V gene TRBV20-1 combines with J gene TRBJ2-1; TRBD2 agrees at 11 bases. V shed 6 bases, J shed 3 bases, and the junction held 16 bases outside the gene matches. CDR1 and CDR2 from the germline V gene are DFQATT and SNEGSKA (reference sequence). This CDR3 comprises 18 residues. The CDR3 is CSAPAAPISGRGYNEQFF. CDR3 nucleotides: TGCAGTGCCCCAGCCGCCCCTATTAGCGGGAGGGGCTACAATGAGCAGTTCTTC.

In this sample, this clonotype turned up many times. The chain combines TRBV20-1 with TRBJ2-7, with 7 bases fitting TRBD1. The J segment lost 1 base and the V segment lost 4 bases, leaving 4 bases of the junction unmatched. Germline lookup yields CDR1 DFQATT and CDR2 SNEGSKA (reference sequence). CDR3 length equals 13 residues. CDR3: CSAIGQESYEQYF. The DNA of the CDR3 is TGCAGTGCTATCGGACAGGAATCCTACGAGCAGTACTTC.

This clonotype was seen ten or more times. The CDR3, as DNA: TGTGCCAGCAGCCCCACTAGCGGGAGTGTCTACGAGCAGTACTTC. Its protein is CASSPTSGSVYEQYF. The V call is TRBV7-2, the J call TRBJ2-7, with 11 bases aligning to TRBD2. Trimming cost V 5 bases and J 3 bases; bases outside gene matches: 6. Germline V gene lookup returns CDR1 SGHTA and CDR2 FQGNSA. The CDR3 sequence is 15 residues long.

This clonotype was seen a few times. The chain is built from TRBV4-3 and TRBJ1-2, with D possibly TRBD1 on 5 matching bases. Germline assignment: CDR1 LGHNA and CDR2 YSLEER. This CDR3 spans 13 amino acids. With 0 bases removed from V and 8 bases from J, the gap between germline ends came to 10 bases. The CDR3 DNA reads as TGCGCCAGCAGCCAAGACAGGGTGGGCGGCTACACCTTC. This sequence encodes CASSQDRVGGYTF.